This passage covers 21 T cell receptor beta chains from one sample sequenced in a study of shared clonotypes between healthy human individuals. Generated by immunoSEQ multiplex PCR, the TCRdb table keeps only in-frame clones and is missing some. The table includes 2 million to 3 million clones, 85% to 95% detected once. The sequencing input was naive CD4+ T cells sorted from blood. Indicated subset: CD45RA+ positively selected. The receptors derive from a man aged 18 to 29 in good health.

A remark on this clone: This sample also contains other DNA sequences that code for the same CDR3. The chain has TRBV2 and TRBJ2-3; D remains ambiguous. Germline values: CDR1 SNHLY, CDR2 FYNNEI. This CDR3 is built from 12 residues. V lost 5 bases, J lost 6 bases, and 9 bases lay in between. The CDR3 bases are TGTGCCAGCAGTAGACTCACCGATACGCAGTATTTT. This codes for CASSRLTDTQYF.

Turning to this clone: Other DNA sequences in this sample translate to the same CDR3. The chain employs TRBV7-9 and TRBJ2-3, with unresolved D. V lost 5 bases, J lost 0 bases, and 3 bases lay in between. The CDR3 totals 12 residues. Looked up from germline, CDR1 is SEHNR and CDR2 is FQNEAQ (reference sequence). The CDR3 bases are TGTGCCAGCAGCCCAAGCACAGATACGCAGTATTTT. Its translation is CASSPSTDTQYF.

Here the CDR3 reads CASSPPSSGGSTEAFF. DNA of the CDR3: TGTGCCAGCTCACCACCGTCGTCAGGGGGGTCCACTGAAGCTTTCTTT. The chain joins TRBV18 to TRBJ1-1; 7 positions match TRBD1. Germline lookup yields CDR1 KGHSH and CDR2 LQKENI. CDR3 length: 16 residues. Trimming at V came to 0 bases and at J to 4 bases, leaving 8 bases not matched to a gene. The whole variable domain, filled in from reference TRBV18 and TRBJ1-1, reads NAGVMQNPRHLVRRRGQEARLRCSPMKGHSHVYWYRQLPEEGLKFMVYLQKENIIDESGMPKERFSAEFPKEGPSILRIQQVVRGDSAAYFCASSPPSSGGSTEAFFGQGTRLTVV.

This clone has only a few counts. Different DNA sequences within this sample yield the same CDR3. The chain combines TRBV19 with TRBJ1-5; no reliable D call. CDR1 is LNHDA and CDR2 is SQIVND in the germline V gene (reference sequence). This CDR3 region has 12 residues. Trimming removed 3 bases from V and 9 bases from J, with 9 bases in between. CDR3: CASSIPGGPQHF. In nucleotides, the CDR3 is TGTGCCAGTAGTATCCCGGGCGGGCCCCAGCATTTT.

V and J are TRBV14 and TRBJ2-5; D is perhaps TRBD2 (6 bases). Trimming took 2 bases from V and 4 from J, leaving 17 bases between them. CDR1 and CDR2 from the germline V gene are SGHDN and FVKESK. The CDR3 sequence is 16 residues long. The CDR3: CASSQNGLGAGETQYF. The CDR3 nucleotides read TGTGCCAGCAGCCAAAACGGACTGGGAGCGGGAGAGACCCAGTACTTC.

With respect to this clone: Other nucleotide sequences from this sample produce the same CDR3. This chain joins TRBV19 and TRBJ1-5; weak D call: TRBD1 (6 bases). Trimming cost V 2 bases and J 4 bases, with 15 bases left between them. CDR1 and CDR2 (germline): LNHDA, SQIVND (reference sequence). This CDR3 has 16 residues. The CDR3 spells CASSIRSGGGNQPQHF. The CDR3 coding sequence is TGTGCCAGTAGTATAAGGAGCGGAGGGGGGAATCAGCCCCAGCATTTT.

This chain links TRBV7-2 with TRBJ2-7, with 10 positions matching TRBD2. The germline V gene has CDR1 SGHTA and CDR2 FQGNSA. Trimming took 5 bases from V and 2 from J; bases not matched to a gene: 6. This CDR3 region has 15 residues. The CDR3 loop is CASSPGLASTYEQYF. The CDR3 bases are TGTGCCAGCAGCCCGGGACTAGCGTCGACCTACGAGCAGTACTTC.

Remarks on this clone: Different DNA sequences within this sample yield the same CDR3. J is TRBJ2-5 and V is TRBV5-4; TRBD1 aligns across 7 bases. V lost 4 bases to trimming and J lost 3 bases; unmatched junction nucleotides: 6. The length of the CDR3 is 14 residues. Germline CDR1 SGHNT, CDR2 YYREEE (reference sequence). CDR3 bases: TGTGCCAGCAGCCTCGGAGACAGGGAAGAGACCCAGTACTTC. This gives the protein CASSLGDREETQYF. The complete variable domain, with remaining parts taken from reference TRBV5-4 and TRBJ2-5, reads ETGVTQSPTHLIKTRGQQVTLRCSSQSGHNTVSWYQQALGQGPQFIFQYYREEENGRGNFPPRFSGLQFPNYSSELNVNALELDDSALYLCASSLGDREETQYFGPGTRLLVL.

The chain links TRBV30 to TRBJ2-2; perhaps TRBD1 as D (5 bases). The CDR3 consists of 16 residues. In germline, CDR1 is GTSNPN, CDR2 SVGIG (reference sequence). V lost 2 bases and J 4 bases, leaving 17 bases between the germline ends. CDR3 amino acids: CAWSSYQGSTTGELFF. The CDR3 DNA sequence: TGTGCCTGGAGTTCCTACCAGGGATCCACCACCGGGGAGCTGTTTTTT.

The chain is built from TRBV19 and TRBJ1-5; no reliable D call. There are 15 residues in the CDR3. Germline V gene sequence: CDR1 LNHDA, CDR2 SQIVND (reference sequence). The V end was cut by 7 bases, the J end by 0 bases, with 13 bases between. CDR3 sequence reads: CASKWEAHSNQPQHF. The CDR3 DNA follows: TGTGCCAGTAAATGGGAAGCACATAGCAATCAGCCCCAGCATTTT.

V is TRBV4-1 and J is TRBJ1-4; D unclear. In germline, CDR1 is MGHRA, CDR2 YSYEKL. Deletions cut 6 bases from V and 7 bases from J, with 21 bases between. The CDR3 consists of 16 residues. CDR3 in DNA: TGCGCCAGCAGTAACCAACTCGTCGGGGTGGGTGAAAAACTGTTTTTT. Amino acid sequence: CASSNQLVGVGEKLFF.

This clone was seen a single time. The chain combines TRBV29-1 with TRBJ2-3, with D perhaps matching TRBD1 (5 bases). Germline V gene sequence: CDR1 SQVTM, CDR2 ANQGSEA. This CDR3 contains 12 residues. V shed 5 bases and J shed 2 bases, with 8 bases lying between them. The CDR3 DNA sequence: TGCAGCGTTCGACAGTACACAGATACGCAGTATTTT. Protein sequence: CSVRQYTDTQYF.

The chain links TRBV19 to TRBJ2-2, with a weak D call TRBD2 (6 bases). Trimming stripped 6 bases from V and 4 bases from J, with 12 bases between. CDR1 is LNHDA and CDR2 is SQIVND in the germline V gene (reference sequence). This CDR3 is 14 amino acids long. In nucleotides, the CDR3 is TGTGCCAGTAGACCACCCGGGGGCACCGGGGAGCTGTTTTTT. As protein: CASRPPGGTGELFF.

As regards this clone: The same CDR3 can be traced to other DNA sequences in this sample. The chain employs TRBV5-1 and TRBJ1-5; possibly TRBD1 for D (5 bases). Trimming pared 0 bases from V and 7 bases from J, leaving 11 bases between. Per the germline V gene, CDR1 is SGHRS and CDR2 is YFSETQ. This CDR3 comprises 14 residues. CDR3 DNA: TGCGCCAGCAGCTTGGAGGGGTCGGGGCAGCCCCAGCATTTT. Translating gives CASSLEGSGQPQHF. The variable domain in full, with the rest retrieved from reference TRBV5-1 and TRBJ1-5, is KAGVTQTPRYLIKTRGQQVTLSCSPISGHRSVSWYQQTPGQGLQFLFEYFSETQRNKGNFPGRFSGRQFSNSRSEMNVSTLELGDSALYLCASSLEGSGQPQHFGDGTRLSIL.

Comment on this clone: This sample also contains other DNA sequences that code for the same CDR3. The rearrangement links TRBV4-1 to TRBJ2-7; TRBD2 is a possible D gene (5 bases). The germline V and J ends were trimmed by 1 base and 2 bases, with 9 bases remaining between them. This CDR3 has 14 amino acids. CDR1 MGHRA and CDR2 YSYEKL come from the germline V gene. The CDR3 region is CASSQVAGTYEQYF. CDR3 DNA: TGCGCCAGCAGCCAAGTTGCGGGTACCTACGAGCAGTACTTC.

The chain has TRBV5-4 and TRBJ2-3; TRBD2 aligns across 7 bases. V gave up 4 bases and J gave up 5 bases; unmatched junction bases: 13. From germline, CDR1 is SGHNT and CDR2 YYREEE (reference sequence). The CDR3 contains 16 residues. CDR3 sequence reads: CASSPFGEGVVDTQYF. The CDR3 nucleotides read TGTGCCAGCAGCCCGTTCGGGGAGGGCGTAGTAGATACGCAGTATTTT.

The gene calls are TRBV28 and TRBJ1-4; perhaps TRBD1 as D (6 bases). This CDR3 has 14 residues. Germline V gives CDR1 MDHEN, CDR2 SYDVKM. V lost 8 bases and J lost 5, with 15 bases in between. CDR3: CASGRGTQNEKLFF. CDR3 DNA sequence: TGTGCCAGCGGGAGAGGGACACAGAATGAAAAACTGTTTTTT.

In this sample, this clone turned up once. The genes are TRBV5-6 and TRBJ1-6, with D hard to call. The CDR3 totals 17 residues. The ends were cut back, 5 bases at V and 0 bases at J, with 15 bases in the middle. CDR1 and CDR2 from the germline V gene are SGHDT and YYEEEE. The CDR3 DNA sequence: TGTGCCAGCAGTTCGAGGACGGAAAGCTCCTATAATTCACCCCTCCACTTT. Amino acids: CASSSRTESSYNSPLHF.

The V and J genes are TRBV10-3 and TRBJ1-2, with D perhaps matching TRBD1 (5 bases). The germline V and J ends were trimmed by 0 bases and 8 bases, with 13 bases remaining between them. The CDR3 length is 14 residues. Germline CDR1 ENHRY, CDR2 SYGVKD. The CDR3: CAISESVGQAGYTF. DNA of the CDR3: TGTGCCATCAGTGAGTCGGTGGGGCAAGCGGGCTACACCTTC.

Concerning this clone: In the same sample, other DNA sequences code for this CDR3. The chain combines TRBV18 with TRBJ1-1, with unresolved D. V lost 6 bases and J 3 bases, leaving 5 bases between the germline ends. Germline-derived CDR1 and CDR2 are KGHSH and LQKENI. The CDR3 is made up of 11 amino acids. CDR3 residues: CASSPDTEAFF. The CDR3 DNA sequence: TGTGCCAGCTCGCCAGACACTGAAGCTTTCTTT.

With respect to this clone: Other DNA sequences from this sample encode an identical CDR3 as well. The rearrangement links TRBV2 to TRBJ1-1; no firm D call. The CDR3 covers 13 residues. Trimming removed 4 bases from V and 1 base from J, with 7 bases in between. The V gene's germline CDR1 is SNHLY and CDR2 FYNNEI. The CDR3 loop reads CASSVSANTEAFF. In DNA form, the CDR3 reads TGTGCCAGCAGTGTATCGGCGAACACTGAAGCTTTCTTT.